This T cell receptor beta chain is from a study of blood T cell repertoires in COVID-19. Turning to the study itself: Acute and convalescent COVID-19 samples came from the United States, Italy and Spain.

CDR1 is SGHRS, CDR2 YFSETQ, per germline. J was trimmed by 0 bases and V by 4 bases; bases with no gene match: 7. The CDR3 is 17 residues long. Under the authors' procedure: How many nucleated cells were present was estimated from reference gene primer amplification. Data came from immunoSEQ multiplex PCR; TCRdb stores just in-frame clones and leaves some out. The V and J calls and clone size are taken from that table; D and trimming were inferred from the DNA. The sample has about 12,000 clones, 88% seen once. V and J are TRBV5-1 and TRBJ2-1; TRBD1 matches 10 bases. Sequencing was performed on peripheral blood. This TCR was sampled from a human donor in a cohort sampled during active COVID-19. The chain's CDR3 is CASSTGTGASSYNEQFF. CDR3 in DNA: TGCGCCAGCAGCACCGGGACAGGGGCTAGCTCCTACAATGAGCAGTTCTTC.